What follows is one TCR beta chain and its context. Its antigen remains unidentified. Trimming removed 7 bases from V and 7 bases from J; junction bases left unmatched: 18. This CDR3 spans 16 amino acids. TCRdb redid the calling of the 5' RACE reads with MiXCR, one entry per CDR3 protein. The data hold 400,000 to 500,000 distinct CDR3 sequences, with about 24% observed a single time. This sample stems from a study of T-cell memory formation after mild COVID-19. Study-wide findings and caveats: Among CD4+ contracting clones, most were CM and EM, and CD8+ ones EMRA.

This chain connects TRBV12-3 or TRBV12-4 to TRBJ2-5; 7 bases align to TRBD2. This clonotype was obtained from an adult woman who had mild COVID-19 (a few samples of this study predate the infection). Cell type and time point are not known. Sequenced material: PBMCs or a T cell subset sorted from them (not recorded which). The CDR3 loop is CASTQTSADTIGTQYF. Written as DNA, the CDR3 is TGTGCCAGCACCCAAACTAGCGCCGACACTATAGGGACCCAGTACTTC.